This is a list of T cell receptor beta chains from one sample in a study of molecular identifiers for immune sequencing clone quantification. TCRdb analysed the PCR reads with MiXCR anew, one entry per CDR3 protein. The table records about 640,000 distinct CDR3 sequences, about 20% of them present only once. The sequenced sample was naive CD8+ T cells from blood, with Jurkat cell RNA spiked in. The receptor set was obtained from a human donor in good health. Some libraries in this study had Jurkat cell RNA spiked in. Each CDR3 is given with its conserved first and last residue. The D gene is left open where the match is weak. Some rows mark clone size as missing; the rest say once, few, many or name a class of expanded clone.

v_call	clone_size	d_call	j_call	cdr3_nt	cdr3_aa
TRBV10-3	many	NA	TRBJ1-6	TGTGCCATCAGTGAGCTTCCCTCCGCACGGTCCCTCCACTTT	CAISELPSARSLHF
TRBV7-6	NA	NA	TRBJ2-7	TGTGCCAGCAGCCCTCCCGGGGGCGAAGGCTACGAGCAGTACTTC	CASSPPGGEGYEQYF
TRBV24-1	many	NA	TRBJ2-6	TGTGCCACCAGTACCTATAAGGACGGGACACCCAACGTCCTGACTTTC	CATSTYKDGTPNVLTF
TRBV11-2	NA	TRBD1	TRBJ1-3	TGTGCCAGCAGCTTAGAGGCTGCGGGACAGTTTCCTCCTGGAAACACCATATATTTT	CASSLEAAGQFPPGNTIYF
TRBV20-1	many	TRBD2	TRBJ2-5	TGCAGTGGGAGGGGAGCGGGAGTGGGTGAGACCCAGTACTTC	CSGRGAGVGETQYF
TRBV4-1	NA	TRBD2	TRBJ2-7	TGCGCCAGCAGCTACCGGGTAGCGGGGTACGAGCAGTACTTC	CASSYRVAGYEQYF
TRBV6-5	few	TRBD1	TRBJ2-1	TGTGCCAGCAGGTCCGGGACAGGGTTCTCCTACAATGAGCAGTTCTTC	CASRSGTGFSYNEQFF
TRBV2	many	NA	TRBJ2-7	TGTGCCAGCAGTGCGGGCAGAGGGCCCTACGAGCAGTACTTC	CASSAGRGPYEQYF
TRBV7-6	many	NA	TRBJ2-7	TGTGCCAGCAGCTTAAGCTCCGGGCGACACTACGAGCAGTACTTC	CASSLSSGRHYEQYF
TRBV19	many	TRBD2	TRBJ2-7	TGTGCCAGTAGCCGGACTAGCGGGAGGCCCTACGAGCAGTACTTC	CASSRTSGRPYEQYF
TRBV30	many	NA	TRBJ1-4	TGTGCCTGGAGTGTAAGCGGACTAACTAATGAAAAACTGTTTTTT	CAWSVSGLTNEKLFF
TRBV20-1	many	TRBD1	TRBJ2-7	TGCAGTGCCACACAGGGGGCGGGGGAGCAGTACTTC	CSATQGAGEQYF
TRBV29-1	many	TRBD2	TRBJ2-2	TGCAGCGTAGCGGGGGAGAACACCGGGGAGCTGTTTTTT	CSVAGENTGELFF
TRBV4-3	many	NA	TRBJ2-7	TGCGCCAGCAGCCAAGATAGTGTGCCAAGCTCCCTTCCGTACGAGCAGTACTTC	CASSQDSVPSSLPYEQYF
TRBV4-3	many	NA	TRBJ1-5	TGCGCCAGCAGCCAAGATCTGGGCAGAAATCAGCCCCAGCATTTT	CASSQDLGRNQPQHF
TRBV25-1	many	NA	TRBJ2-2	TGTGCCAGCCCTATTTCCCCTCGCCCCACCGGGGAGCTGTTTTTT	CASPISPRPTGELFF
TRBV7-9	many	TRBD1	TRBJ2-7	TGTGCCAGCAGCTCCCCGGGACAGGGGAGATGGGAGCAGTACTTC	CASSSPGQGRWEQYF
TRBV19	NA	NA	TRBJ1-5	TGTGCCAGTAGTGCGACAGCTAATCAGCCCCGGCATTTT	CASSATANQPRHF
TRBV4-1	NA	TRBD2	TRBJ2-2	TGCGCCAGCAGTCCCAGCGGGAGCGGCACCGGGGAGCTGTTTTTT	CASSPSGSGTGELFF
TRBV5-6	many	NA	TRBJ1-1	TGTGCCAGCAGCTTGGACGCGGGGATGGCTTTCTTT	CASSLDAGMAFF
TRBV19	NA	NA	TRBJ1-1	TGTGCCAGTAGTATAATAGAATTGAACACTGAAGCTTTCTTT	CASSIIELNTEAFF
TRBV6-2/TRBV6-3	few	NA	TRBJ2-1	TGTGCCAGCAGTTACCCTGCTAGCTACAATGAGCAGTTCTTC	CASSYPASYNEQFF
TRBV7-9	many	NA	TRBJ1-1	TGTGCCAGCAGCGTAGAAAACACTGAAGCTTTCTTT	CASSVENTEAFF